These T cell receptor beta chains were read from a single sample in a study of blood T cell repertoires in COVID-19. Assay: immunoSEQ multiplex PCR; the TCRdb copy retains only in-frame clones and omits some. The table includes fewer than 80,000 clones, approximately 86% detected once. The sequencing sample was made of peripheral blood. The receptors shown here come from a man between 65 and 85 years old with acute or convalescent COVID-19. Both conserved end residues are part of each CDR3. The D gene is left open where the match is weak. Expanded clones get a size class; other rows say once, few or many, or leave the size out.

.	14	TRBD2	TRBJ2-1	TRBV4-2	TGTGCCAGCAGCCCTCAAGGACTAGCGGGAGGGGCGTTCTTC	CASSPQGLAGGAFF
.	15	.	TRBJ2-7	TRBV27	TGTGCCAGCAGTTCCGTCTCGGGGTCGACCTACGAGCAGTACTTC	CASSSVSGSTYEQYF
few	12	.	TRBJ1-1	TRBV18	TGTGCCAGCTCACCGGACATAACTGAAGCTTTCTTT	CASSPDITEAFF
.	13	TRBD1	TRBJ1-1	TRBV10-3	TGTGCCATCAGACGAACAGGGGGGGATGAAGCTTTCTTT	CAIRRTGGDEAFF
.	17	.	TRBJ2-2	TRBV27	TGTGCCAGCAGTTTCCAGTCAGGGTTCGCTCGGTCCGGGGAGCTGTTTTTT	CASSFQSGFARSGELFF
.	14	.	TRBJ1-1	TRBV28	TGTGCCAGCGCAGTAGCCATTCCGAGCACTGAAGCTTTCTTT	CASAVAIPSTEAFF
.	14	.	TRBJ2-2	TRBV5-5	TGTGCCAGCAGCTTGGTACAGAGCACCGGGGAGCTGTTTTTT	CASSLVQSTGELFF
.	12	.	TRBJ1-1	TRBV30	TGTGCCTGGAGTGTAAGCCGTCCTGAAGCTTTCTTT	CAWSVSRPEAFF
.	14	.	TRBJ1-5	TRBV6-5	TGTGCCAGCGAAACAGGCTCGGGTCATCAGCCCCAGCATTTT	CASETGSGHQPQHF
.	14	.	TRBJ1-5	TRBV2	TGTGCCAGCAGTGGGGGTGGGGGGAGTCAGCCCCAGCATTTT	CASSGGGGSQPQHF
.	16	TRBD2	TRBJ2-4	TRBV5-8	TGTGCCAGCAGCGAAGGGACTAGCGGGGGAAAAAACATTCAGTACTTC	CASSEGTSGGKNIQYF
.	14	TRBD2	TRBJ2-1	TRBV5-5	TGTGCCAGCAGCTTAAGCGGGAGATTCAATGAGCAGTTCTTC	CASSLSGRFNEQFF
once	14	.	TRBJ2-7	TRBV5-4	TGTGCCAGCAGTCGGGACTTGAGCTCCTACGAGCAGTACTTC	CASSRDLSSYEQYF
.	14	.	TRBJ1-1	TRBV19	TGTGCTAGTATCCCACAGGGAGGGCACACTGAAGCTTTCTTT	CASIPQGGHTEAFF
once	11	.	TRBJ2-1	TRBV29-1	TGCAGCGAGGGCCCTAGCGATGAGCAGTTCTTC	CSEGPSDEQFF
.	15	TRBD1	TRBJ1-5	TRBV6-5	TGTGCCAGCAAAGAAATAACAGGGGGCAATCAGCCCCAGCATTTT	CASKEITGGNQPQHF
few	14	.	TRBJ1-6	TRBV2	TGTGCCAGCTTACGGGACATCTATAATTCACCCCTCCACTTT	CASLRDIYNSPLHF
.	15	TRBD2	TRBJ2-7	TRBV3-1/TRBV3-2	TGTGCCAGCAGCTTGGGGACTAGCGGCTCCTACGAGCAGTACTTC	CASSLGTSGSYEQYF
.	14	.	TRBJ1-1	TRBV6-1	TGTGCCAGCAGTGAAGGGGGGCGGTACACTGAAGCTTTCTTT	CASSEGGRYTEAFF
few	14	TRBD2	TRBJ2-7	TRBV7-2	TGTGCCAGCAGCTTGGGCGGGGGAGTAAGAGAGCAGTACTTC	CASSLGGGVREQYF
few	14	TRBD2	TRBJ2-2	TRBV2	TGTGCCAGCCAGACTAGCCCTGCTTCCGGGGAGCTGTTTTTT	CASQTSPASGELFF
.	12	.	TRBJ2-1	TRBV10-3	TGTGCCATCAGTGAGTCGCTCGGAGGGCAGTTCTTC	CAISESLGGQFF
.	13	.	TRBJ2-7	TRBV14	TGTGCCAGCAGCCAAGGGGGCCGGGTCGAGCAGTACTTC	CASSQGGRVEQYF
.	16	TRBD1	TRBJ1-6	TRBV18	TGTGCCAGCTCACCGGGACAGACCTCCTATAATTCACCCCTCCACTTT	CASSPGQTSYNSPLHF
.	14	TRBD2	TRBJ2-7	TRBV7-2	TGTGCCAGCAGTCAAGGACTAGGAAGAGACGAGCAGTACTTC	CASSQGLGRDEQYF
.	17	TRBD2	TRBJ2-3	TRBV10-3	TGTGCCACCCTCCAAGGGGGTAGCGGGAGGCCCACAGATACGCAGTATTTT	CATLQGGSGRPTDTQYF
.	14	.	TRBJ1-5	TRBV28	TGTGCCAGCAGTTTTCCAGGTGGCAATCAGCCCCAGCATTTT	CASSFPGGNQPQHF
.	13	.	TRBJ2-7	TRBV4-2	TGTGCCAGCAGCCAAGATGCCCTAAGGGGGCAGTACTTC	CASSQDALRGQYF
.	16	.	TRBJ2-3	TRBV5-1	TGCGCCAGCAGCTTGTTCGGGAGCGGTAGCACAGATACGCAGTATTTT	CASSLFGSGSTDTQYF
once	14	.	TRBJ1-1	TRBV18	TGTGCCAGCTCACCGGGAGCGGCGAACACTGAAGCTTTCTTT	CASSPGAANTEAFF
.	14	.	TRBJ1-5	TRBV7-9	TGTGCCAGCAGCCCAGGAATTTCGGATCAGCCCCAGCATTTT	CASSPGISDQPQHF
.	13	.	TRBJ2-3	TRBV19	TGTGCCAGTAACCCGAGTCGCACAGATACGCAGTATTTT	CASNPSRTDTQYF
.	13	TRBD1	TRBJ1-2	TRBV27	TGTGCCAGTAGTAGGGACAGTATCTATGGCTACACCTTC	CASSRDSIYGYTF
.	15	TRBD2	TRBJ2-1	TRBV5-1	TGCGCCAGCAGCTTGGTGTTAGCGGGAAACAATGAGCAGTTCTTC	CASSLVLAGNNEQFF
.	13	TRBD1	TRBJ2-7	TRBV6-5	TGTGCCACCTACGGACAGGGGGCTTACGAGCAGTACTTC	CATYGQGAYEQYF
few	16	TRBD2	TRBJ2-5	TRBV7-7	TGTGCTAGCAGCCGTGGATCCAGCGGGAGCCGAGAGACCCAGTACTTC	CASSRGSSGSRETQYF
.	13	TRBD1	TRBJ1-2	TRBV6-2/TRBV6-3	TGTGCCAGCAGCCGACAGGGGTACTATGGCTACACCTTC	CASSRQGYYGYTF
few	14	TRBD1	TRBJ1-5	TRBV19	TGTGCCAGTAGTCAAGACAGGGGAGGGCAGCCCCAGCATTTT	CASSQDRGGQPQHF
few	14	TRBD1	TRBJ1-2	TRBV5-6	TGTGCCAGCAGCAGAAGGCAGGGGGGCTATGGCTACACCTTC	CASSRRQGGYGYTF
.	15	TRBD1	TRBJ2-7	TRBV28	TGTGCCAGCGGAATTTCGGGACAGGGGTACTACGAGCAGTACTTC	CASGISGQGYYEQYF